The 25 T cell receptor beta chains presented below share a single source sample, sequenced in a study of CD8+ T cells in alopecia areata (dated by TCRdb to 2017 to 2018). Interpreted using the paper, the time point label stands for: four to five weeks on oral tofacitinib. In the paper's terms, the treatment or condition label means: oral pan-JAK inhibitor, 5-10 mg twice daily. Libraries were made using the immunoSEQ multiplex PCR assay. For TCR sequencing, RNA was extracted from every sample and reverse transcribed into cDNA to serve as template. Here the immuneACCESS table is served through TCRdb, limited to in-frame sequences with V and J called. Missing clones are a known gap in these copies; in checked studies unresolved V genes cover under half, and the rest lacks a known reason. The sample yields some 130,000 clones; roughly 54% were counted once. The biggest ten clones account for 15% to 20% of the sample.

The input for sequencing was CD8+ T cells sorted from blood, taken at week 4, from a patient treated with tofacitinib. These receptors were collected from a human donor with alopecia areata.

The chain has TRBV29-1 and TRBJ2-2, with TRBD2 matching over 12 bases. The CDR3 sequence is 16 residues long. Trimming at V came to 3 bases and at J to 1 base, leaving 3 bases not matched to a gene. Germline CDR1 and CDR2: SQVTM and ANQGSEA. DNA for the CDR3: TGCAGCGTTGACGGACTAGCGGGATGGAACACCGGGGAGCTGTTTTTT. Residues: CSVDGLAGWNTGELFF.

V and J are TRBV29-1 and TRBJ2-2; TRBD1 or TRBD2 may be the D gene (6 bases each). CDR3 length equals 20 residues. Trimming cost V 0 bases and J 5 bases, with 28 bases left between them. Germline V gene lookup returns CDR1 SQVTM and CDR2 ANQGSEA. CDR3 coding DNA: TGCAGCGTTGAAGATCTATCCGGAGGGGGTCAAGATTCGGTGACCGGGGAGCTGTTTTTT. This translates into CSVEDLSGGGQDSVTGELFF.

The DNA of the CDR3 is TGTGCCAGCAGCCCGAGAGGACAGATCGATGAGCAGTTCTTC. Translated, it gives CASSPRGQIDEQFF. The chain carries TRBV9 and TRBJ2-1, with D maybe TRBD1 (6 bases). The CDR3 consists of 14 residues. CDR1 is SGDLS and CDR2 is YYNGEE in the germline V gene. Between the trimmed V and J ends, which lost 4 bases and 8 bases, there was a span of 16 bases.

This clone was observed a few times. The J gene is TRBJ1-1, the V gene TRBV7-9; D is unresolved. V was pared by 1 base and J by 6 bases, with 9 bases between. Germline-derived CDR1 and CDR2 are SEHNR and FQNEAQ (reference sequence). The CDR3 covers 13 residues. The CDR3 loop is CASSLDPRPEAFF. CDR3 sequence (DNA): TGTGCCAGCAGCTTAGACCCTCGGCCTGAAGCTTTCTTT.

The chain is built from TRBV13 and TRBJ2-5; TRBD2 matches at 14 bases. From germline, CDR1 is PRHDT and CDR2 FYEKMQ (reference sequence). The CDR3 is made up of 16 amino acids. V lost 5 bases and J lost 5; bases outside the gene matches: 7. The CDR3 nucleotides are TGTGCCAGCAGCGCTTGGGGACTAGCGGGGGAGGAGACCCAGTACTTC. Protein product: CASSAWGLAGEETQYF.

This clone was counted between two and nine times. In DNA form, the CDR3 reads TGTGCCAGCAGCATCGACGGTGAGGAAAAACTGTTTTTT. It translates to CASSIDGEEKLFF. This chain connects TRBV9 to TRBJ1-4; D is uncertain. From germline, CDR1 is SGDLS and CDR2 YYNGEE. The CDR3 has 13 residues. V lost 4 bases, J lost 8 bases, and 12 bases lay in between. The whole variable domain, filled in from reference TRBV9 and TRBJ1-4, reads DSGVTQTPKHLITATGQRVTLRCSPRSGDLSVYWYQQSLDQGLQFLIQYYNGEERAKGNILERFSAQQFPDLHSELNLSSLELGDSALYFCASSIDGEEKLFFGSGTQLSVL.

Only a few counts were recorded for this clone. The DNA of the CDR3 is TGTGCCAGCAGTGAAGGGAGGACCCGTATTGTCTATGGCTACACCTTC. This sequence encodes CASSEGRTRIVYGYTF. J is TRBJ1-2 and V is TRBV2; D unresolved. Germline assignment: CDR1 SNHLY and CDR2 FYNNEI. The CDR3 has 16 residues. V lost 1 base, J lost 4 bases, and 16 bases lay in between.

The genes are TRBV7-2 and TRBJ2-1, with 11 bases that match TRBD2. V was clipped by 4 bases and J by 8 bases; unmatched bases: 13. The CDR3 has 17 amino acids. The germline V gene encodes CDR1 SGHTA and CDR2 FQGNSA. The CDR3 region has the DNA TGTGCCAGCAGCTCCCTGCGTAGCGGGGGGGCCGGGTATGAGCAGTTCTTC. It specifies CASSSLRSGGAGYEQFF.

This clone occurred a few times. The V call is TRBV30, the J call TRBJ2-7; D tentatively reads TRBD1 or TRBD2 (5 bases each). The CDR3 is 13 residues long. In germline, CDR1 is GTSNPN, CDR2 SVGIG (reference sequence). Trimming shortened V by 2 bases and J by 0 bases, and 8 bases separated the two germline ends. Here the CDR3 DNA reads TGTGCCTGGAGTTATGGGGGCTCCTACGAGCAGTACTTC. Amino acids: CAWSYGGSYEQYF.

This clone has just a few counts. This chain links TRBV6-4 with TRBJ2-7; D remains ambiguous. Trimming shortened V by 4 bases and J by 1 base, and 8 bases separated the two germline ends. Germline loops: CDR1 MRHNA, CDR2 SNTAGT. This CDR3 is built from 13 residues. The CDR3 loop is CASSVVRSYEQYF. In nucleotides, the CDR3 is TGTGCCAGCAGTGTCGTCCGGTCCTACGAGCAGTACTTC.

V usage is TRBV7-8 and J usage is TRBJ1-1, with 8 bases identical to TRBD1. The junction had 7 bases not matched to a gene; V was cut back by 3 bases and J by 7 bases. The CDR3 spans 14 residues. Germline values: CDR1 SGHVS, CDR2 FQNEAQ. CDR3 sequence reads: CASSFFGQGDEAFF. The CDR3 DNA is TGTGCCAGCAGCTTCTTCGGACAGGGCGATGAAGCTTTCTTT.

CDR3 amino acids: CASSVPGAEQFF. The DNA for the CDR3 is TGTGCCAGCAGCGTCCCGGGGGCTGAGCAGTTCTTC. The chain uses TRBV9 and TRBJ2-1; D possibly uses TRBD1 or TRBD2 (6 bases each). This CDR3 comprises 12 residues. V was clipped by 2 bases and J by 9 bases, with 9 bases between them. Germline V gene data show CDR1 as SGDLS and CDR2 as YYNGEE.

This clone has a handful of counts. This chain links TRBV27 with TRBJ2-3, with 10 bases fitting TRBD1. Per germline, CDR1 MNHEY and CDR2 SMNVEV (reference sequence). This CDR3 contains 16 residues. Trimming at V came to 7 bases and at J to 4 bases, leaving 11 bases not matched to a gene. Written as DNA, the CDR3 is TGTGCCAGCACCGGGGGGAGGGGACAGGGGCCAGATACGCAGTATTTT. Translation gives CASTGGRGQGPDTQYF.

The chain employs TRBV7-6 and TRBJ2-3; D is tentatively TRBD1 or TRBD2 (5 bases each). Trimming took 3 bases from V and 3 from J, leaving 16 bases between them. This CDR3 region has 16 residues. The germline V gene encodes CDR1 SGHVS and CDR2 FNYEAQ. The CDR3 region is CASSLGTDIITDTQYF. The CDR3 DNA sequence: TGTGCCAGCAGCTTGGGGACGGACATTATAACAGATACGCAGTATTTT.

The chain combines TRBV29-1 with TRBJ2-3; D perhaps matches TRBD1 (6 bases). This CDR3 has 11 residues. Trimming cost V 7 bases and J 14 bases, with 19 bases left between them. Per the germline V gene, CDR1 is SQVTM and CDR2 is ANQGSEA. CDR3 loop: CSAGLITGWYF. The CDR3 DNA reads TGCAGCGCGGGGTTGATTACAGGGTGGTATTTT.

The chain combines TRBV7-3 with TRBJ2-7, with D unresolved. This CDR3 is 13 amino acids long. Germline assignment: CDR1 SGHTA and CDR2 FQGTGA. V was cut by 3 bases and J by 4 bases, with 10 bases left in between. In DNA, the CDR3 is TGTGCCAGCAGCTTGGGCCACGGTTACGAGCAGTACTTC. Its translation is CASSLGHGYEQYF.

This clone was found a few times. The chain joins TRBV7-9 to TRBJ2-1; D is uncertain. CDR3 length: 11 residues. From germline, CDR1 is SEHNR and CDR2 FQNEAQ (reference sequence). Trimming took off 1 base at V and 10 bases at J, with 5 bases between the two ends. Here the CDR3 reads CASSLVEEQFF. In DNA, the CDR3 is TGTGCCAGCAGCTTAGTGGAGGAGCAGTTCTTC. The full variable domain, completed using reference TRBV7-9 and TRBJ2-1, is DTGVSQNPRHKITKRGQNVTFRCDPISEHNRLYWYRQTLGQGPEFLTYFQNEAQLEKSRLLSDRFSAERPKGSFSTLEIQRTEQGDSAMYLCASSLVEEQFFGPGTRLTVL.

The chain carries TRBV19 and TRBJ2-1; D unclear. Germline-derived CDR1 and CDR2 are LNHDA and SQIVND (reference sequence). The V and J ends lost 5 bases and 5 bases respectively, with 4 bases between them. The CDR3 extends over 11 amino acids. CDR3 in amino acids: CASSHNNEQFF. CDR3 bases: TGTGCCAGTAGTCACAACAATGAGCAGTTCTTC.

This rearrangement joins TRBV30 to TRBJ1-3; tentatively, D is TRBD1 (5 bases). Trimming shortened V by 5 bases and J by 3 bases, and 8 bases separated the two germline ends. The CDR3 length is 12 residues. Germline V lookup: CDR1 GTSNPN, CDR2 SVGIG (reference sequence). DNA of the CDR3: TGTGCCTGGGCGACAGTTGGAAACACCATATATTTT. This codes for CAWATVGNTIYF. Full variable domain (rest looked up from reference TRBV30 and TRBJ1-3): SQTIHQWPATLVQPVGSPLSLECTVEGTSNPNLYWYRQAAGRGLQLLFYSVGIGQISSEVPQNLSASRPQDRQFILSSKKLLLSDSGFYLCAWATVGNTIYFGEGSWLTVV.

CDR3 sequence reads: CAWSIGGFSGYTF. The DNA for the CDR3 is TGTGCCTGGAGCATAGGAGGTTTCAGCGGCTACACCTTC. The chain recombines TRBV30 with TRBJ1-2; D uncertain. Deletions cut 3 bases from V and 8 bases from J, with 16 bases between. This CDR3 spans 13 amino acids. Looked up from germline, CDR1 is GTSNPN and CDR2 is SVGIG (reference sequence). Full variable domain (rest looked up from reference TRBV30 and TRBJ1-2): SQTIHQWPATLVQPVGSPLSLECTVEGTSNPNLYWYRQAAGRGLQLLFYSVGIGQISSEVPQNLSASRPQDRQFILSSKKLLLSDSGFYLCAWSIGGFSGYTFGSGTRLTVV.

The chain is built from TRBV25-1 and TRBJ2-7; D not resolved. V lost 1 base and J 7 bases, leaving 8 bases between the germline ends. The CDR3 contains 12 residues. Per the germline V gene, CDR1 is MGHDK and CDR2 is SYGVNS. The CDR3 DNA sequence: TGTGCCAGCAGTGAATTTGGGTATGAGCAGTACTTC. Translating it yields CASSEFGYEQYF.

The chain carries TRBV27 and TRBJ1-5, with unresolved D. The germline V gene has CDR1 MNHEY and CDR2 SMNVEV (reference sequence). Trimming cost V 2 bases and J 2 bases, with 7 bases left between them. The CDR3 is made up of 14 amino acids. CDR3 bases: TGTGCCAGCAGTTTACTCAGTGGCAATCAGCCCCAGCATTTT. Its translation: CASSLLSGNQPQHF.

The chain combines TRBV30 with TRBJ2-2, with D possibly TRBD2 on 5 matching bases. Deletions cut 4 bases from V and 4 bases from J, with 13 bases between. Per germline, CDR1 GTSNPN and CDR2 SVGIG (reference sequence). This CDR3 contains 14 residues. The CDR3 coding sequence is TGTGCCTGGATGGAGCTAGCTTCCACCGGGGAGCTGTTTTTT. It specifies CAWMELASTGELFF.

The chain couples TRBV7-6 to TRBJ2-7; TRBD1 agrees at 12 bases. The junction had 4 bases not matched to a gene; V was cut back by 5 bases and J by 5 bases. This CDR3 comprises 14 residues. Germline V CDR1 and CDR2: SGHVS, FNYEAQ. CDR3 sequence: CASSQGTGGDEQYF. In DNA, the CDR3 is TGTGCCAGCAGCCAAGGGACAGGGGGCGACGAGCAGTACTTC.

This clone was counted only a few times. The chain joins TRBV6-5 to TRBJ2-7, with TRBD1 as a possible D gene (5 bases). Germline V gene sequence: CDR1 MNHEY, CDR2 SVGAGI. V was trimmed by 0 bases and J by 3 bases, leaving 6 bases between them. This CDR3 has 13 residues. DNA of the CDR3: TGTGCCAGCAGTTACTCGGACAACTACGAGCAGTACTTC. Its protein product is CASSYSDNYEQYF.